A selection of T cell receptor beta chains follows, all from one sample in a study of T-cell memory formation after mild COVID-19. TCRdb recomputed calls from the 5' RACE reads with MiXCR, one row per CDR3 protein. The sample consists of 550,000 to 600,000 distinct CDR3 sequences, around 16% of them appearing once. Sequencing was done on a sample of PBMCs or a T cell subset sorted from them (not recorded which). These receptors all stem from an adult woman who had mild COVID-19 (a few samples of this study predate the infection). Cell type and time point are not known. CDR3s include the opening cysteine and the closing phenylalanine or tryptophan. Fields, in order: D gene, clone size, V gene, J gene, CDR3 protein, CDR3 DNA. The D gene is left open where the match is weak. The size field is filled for only some rows; it gives once, few, many or a size class.

d_call: .; clone_size: few; v_call: TRBV19; j_call: TRBJ2-7; cdr3_aa: CATHPTGMAYEQYF; cdr3_nt: TGTGCCACCCATCCGACGGGTATGGCCTACGAGCAGTACTTC
d_call: .; clone_size: few; v_call: TRBV3-1; j_call: TRBJ2-5; cdr3_aa: CASRMTRGETQYF; cdr3_nt: TGTGCCAGCAGAATGACTCGGGGAGAGACCCAGTACTTC
d_call: .; clone_size: .; v_call: TRBV14; j_call: TRBJ2-3; cdr3_aa: CASSQEGLFPDTQYF; cdr3_nt: TGTGCCAGCAGCCAGGAGGGGCTCTTCCCAGATACGCAGTATTTT
d_call: TRBD1; clone_size: few; v_call: TRBV6-6; j_call: TRBJ1-6; cdr3_aa: CASSSRDRDRSPLHF; cdr3_nt: TGTGCCAGCAGTTCTAGGGACAGGGACAGATCACCCCTCCACTTT
d_call: .; clone_size: .; v_call: TRBV29-1; j_call: TRBJ1-1; cdr3_aa: CSVRRGGAEAFF; cdr3_nt: TGCAGCGTTCGTAGGGGCGGTGCTGAAGCTTTCTTT
d_call: .; clone_size: few; v_call: TRBV5-1; j_call: TRBJ2-4; cdr3_aa: CASSPEEGRVVRGKNIQYF; cdr3_nt: TGCGCCAGCAGCCCTGAGGAAGGGAGAGTAGTCCGCGGCAAAAACATTCAGTACTTC
d_call: .; clone_size: few; v_call: TRBV3-1; j_call: TRBJ2-3; cdr3_aa: CASSQGGVTQYF; cdr3_nt: TGTGCCAGCAGCCAAGGTGGCGTTACGCAGTATTTT
d_call: .; clone_size: few; v_call: TRBV6-2/TRBV6-3; j_call: TRBJ2-5; cdr3_aa: CASSYWPTGAETQYF; cdr3_nt: TGTGCCAGCAGTTACTGGCCCACAGGCGCGGAGACCCAGTACTTC
d_call: TRBD2; clone_size: few; v_call: TRBV5-6; j_call: TRBJ2-1; cdr3_aa: CASRGDAGGIREQFF; cdr3_nt: TGTGCCAGCAGAGGGGACGCGGGAGGGATACGTGAGCAGTTCTTC
d_call: TRBD1; clone_size: few; v_call: TRBV7-9; j_call: TRBJ1-4; cdr3_aa: CASNLGQGDSSNEKLFF; cdr3_nt: TGTGCCAGCAACTTGGGACAGGGGGATTCTTCTAATGAAAAACTGTTTTTT
d_call: .; clone_size: .; v_call: TRBV12-3/TRBV12-4; j_call: TRBJ1-5; cdr3_aa: CASTRSGQVNQPQHF; cdr3_nt: TGTGCCAGCACCCGGTCGGGACAAGTCAATCAGCCCCAGCATTTT
d_call: .; clone_size: .; v_call: TRBV19; j_call: TRBJ2-1; cdr3_aa: CASMGRGTRYNEQFF; cdr3_nt: TGTGCCAGTATGGGACGAGGTACAAGATACAATGAGCAGTTCTTC
d_call: .; clone_size: .; v_call: TRBV6-1; j_call: TRBJ2-3; cdr3_aa: CASGHLTDTQYF; cdr3_nt: TGTGCCAGCGGACACCTCACAGATACGCAGTATTTT
d_call: .; clone_size: few; v_call: TRBV24-1; j_call: TRBJ2-2; cdr3_aa: CATSPGVTNTGELFF; cdr3_nt: TGTGCCACCAGTCCCGGGGTCACGAACACCGGGGAGCTGTTTTTT
d_call: .; clone_size: .; v_call: TRBV20-1; j_call: TRBJ2-1; cdr3_aa: CSAREIQRTARGEQFF; cdr3_nt: TGCAGTGCTAGAGAGATTCAGCGTACGGCCCGGGGTGAGCAGTTCTTC
d_call: .; clone_size: many; v_call: TRBV5-1; j_call: TRBJ1-4; cdr3_aa: CASSLAVIGTEPTNEKLFF; cdr3_nt: TGCGCCAGCAGCTTGGCCGTTATTGGGACGGAACCAACTAATGAAAAACTGTTTTTT
d_call: .; clone_size: .; v_call: TRBV3-1; j_call: TRBJ2-2; cdr3_aa: CASSPREHTGELFF; cdr3_nt: TGTGCCAGCAGCCCTCGTGAGCATACCGGGGAGCTGTTTTTT
d_call: .; clone_size: few; v_call: TRBV4-1; j_call: TRBJ1-1; cdr3_aa: CASSQVRGQNTEAFF; cdr3_nt: TGCGCCAGCAGCCAAGTGCGGGGCCAGAACACTGAAGCTTTCTTT
d_call: TRBD2; clone_size: .; v_call: TRBV18; j_call: TRBJ2-5; cdr3_aa: CASSPGLLANQETQYF; cdr3_nt: TGTGCCAGCTCACCGGGCTTACTAGCGAACCAAGAGACCCAGTACTTC
d_call: TRBD1; clone_size: .; v_call: TRBV3-1; j_call: TRBJ1-3; cdr3_aa: CASSQGNRGSRGNTIYF; cdr3_nt: TGTGCCAGCAGCCAAGGGAACAGGGGATCGAGAGGAAACACCATATATTTT
d_call: .; clone_size: few; v_call: TRBV7-9; j_call: TRBJ2-7; cdr3_aa: CASMAGGNHEQYF; cdr3_nt: TGTGCCAGCATGGCTGGGGGGAACCACGAGCAGTACTTC
d_call: TRBD1; clone_size: few; v_call: TRBV6-6; j_call: TRBJ2-5; cdr3_aa: CASSYPTDRGRYVVMETQYF; cdr3_nt: TGTGCCAGCAGTTACCCTACGGACAGGGGGCGTTACGTAGTGATGGAGACCCAGTACTTC
d_call: TRBD2; clone_size: few; v_call: TRBV12-3/TRBV12-4; j_call: TRBJ2-1; cdr3_aa: CASSSAGGRGNEQFF; cdr3_nt: TGTGCCAGCAGTTCTGCGGGAGGGCGAGGGAATGAGCAGTTCTTC
d_call: TRBD1; clone_size: few; v_call: TRBV2; j_call: TRBJ2-7; cdr3_aa: CANKAWQGAREQYF; cdr3_nt: TGTGCCAACAAGGCCTGGCAGGGGGCGCGGGAGCAGTACTTC
d_call: .; clone_size: .; v_call: TRBV2; j_call: TRBJ1-6; cdr3_aa: CASSDWMNSPLHF; cdr3_nt: TGTGCCAGCAGTGATTGGATGAATTCACCCCTCCACTTT
d_call: TRBD2; clone_size: .; v_call: TRBV7-3; j_call: TRBJ2-1; cdr3_aa: CASSLATSGGYNEQFF; cdr3_nt: TGTGCCAGCAGCTTAGCGACTAGCGGGGGGTACAATGAGCAGTTCTTC